A single sample is the source of the 2 T cell receptor beta chains below, sequenced in a study of Ad26.COV2.S vaccination and SARS-CoV-2 variants (dated by TCRdb to the early 2020s). Library creation used the immunoSEQ multiplex PCR assay. TCRdb retrieved this table from immuneACCESS and kept in-frame rearrangements only. Not all clones are present; in checked studies, unresolved V genes account for under half, and no reason is known for the remainder. In all, the sample holds about 410,000 clones, and about 88% of those were seen once. Clones ranked in the top ten supply 1.9% of the sample. This specimen's treatment or condition label, per the study, means: roughly 19 received Ad26.COV2.S at low or high dose, single or two shots; several received placebo; per-sample allocation not given. Repertoires of vaccine and placebo recipients were sequenced from samples taken on day 63 after the first injection.

Sequences were derived from peripheral blood, sampled in a trial of Ad26.COV2.S vaccine versus placebo. These receptors originate from a person between 18 and 65 years old who received the Ad26.COV2.S COVID-19 vaccine or a placebo.

The genes are TRBV4-2 and TRBJ2-5; 13 positions agree with TRBD2. Germline V gene sequence: CDR1 LGHNA, CDR2 YNFKEQ. Losses at the gene ends were 5 bases for V and 2 bases for J; bases not matched to a gene: 2. CDR3 length: 15 residues. The CDR3 sequence is CASSTSGRDQETQYF. As DNA, the CDR3 is TGTGCCAGCAGCACTAGCGGGAGGGATCAAGAGACCCAGTACTTC.

This clone turned up a few times. This chain joins TRBV6-1 and TRBJ1-6, with 9 positions matching TRBD1. J lost 9 bases, V lost 2 bases, and 8 bases had no gene match. In germline, CDR1 is MNHNS, CDR2 SASEGT. The CDR3 runs 16 residues. CDR3 sequence: CASSELGDRVSSPLHF. The CDR3, as DNA: TGTGCCAGCAGTGAATTAGGGGACAGGGTAAGTTCACCCCTCCACTTT.